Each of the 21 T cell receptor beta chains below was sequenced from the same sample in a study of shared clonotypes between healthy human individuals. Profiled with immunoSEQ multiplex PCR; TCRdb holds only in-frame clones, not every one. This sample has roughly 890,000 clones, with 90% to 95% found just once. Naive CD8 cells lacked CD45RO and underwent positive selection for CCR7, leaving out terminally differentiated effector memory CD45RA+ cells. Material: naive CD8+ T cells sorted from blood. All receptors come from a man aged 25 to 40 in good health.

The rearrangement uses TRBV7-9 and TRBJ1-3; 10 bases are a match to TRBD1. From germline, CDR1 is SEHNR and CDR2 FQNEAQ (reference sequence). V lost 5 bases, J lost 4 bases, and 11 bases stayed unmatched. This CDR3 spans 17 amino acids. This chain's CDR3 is CASSLLPGQGQGNTIYF. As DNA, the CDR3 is TGTGCCAGCAGCCTCCTTCCGGGACAGGGGCAGGGAAACACCATATATTTT. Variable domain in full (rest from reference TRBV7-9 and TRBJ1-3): DTGVSQNPRHKITKRGQNVTFRCDPISEHNRLYWYRQTLGQGPEFLTYFQNEAQLEKSRLLSDRFSAERPKGSFSTLEIQRTEQGDSAMYLCASSLLPGQGQGNTIYFGEGSWLTVV.

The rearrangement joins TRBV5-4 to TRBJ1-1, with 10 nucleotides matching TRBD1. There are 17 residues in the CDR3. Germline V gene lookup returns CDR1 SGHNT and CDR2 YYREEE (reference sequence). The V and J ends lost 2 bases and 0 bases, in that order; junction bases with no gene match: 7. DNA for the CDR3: TGTGCCAGCAGCTTAGAAGGGACAGGGGAAATGAACACTGAAGCTTTCTTT. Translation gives CASSLEGTGEMNTEAFF.

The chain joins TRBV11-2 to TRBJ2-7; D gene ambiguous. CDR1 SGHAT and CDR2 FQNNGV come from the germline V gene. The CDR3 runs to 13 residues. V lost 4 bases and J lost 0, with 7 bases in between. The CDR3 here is CASSYEVSYEQYF. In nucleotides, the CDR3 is TGTGCCAGCAGCTACGAAGTCTCCTACGAGCAGTACTTC.

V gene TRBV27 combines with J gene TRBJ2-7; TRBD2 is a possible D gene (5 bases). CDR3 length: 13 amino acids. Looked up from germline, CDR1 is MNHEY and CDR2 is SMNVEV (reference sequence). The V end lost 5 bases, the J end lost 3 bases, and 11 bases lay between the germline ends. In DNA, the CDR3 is TGTGCCAGCAGTCCTTTCGAGGGCTACGAGCAGTACTTC. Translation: CASSPFEGYEQYF.

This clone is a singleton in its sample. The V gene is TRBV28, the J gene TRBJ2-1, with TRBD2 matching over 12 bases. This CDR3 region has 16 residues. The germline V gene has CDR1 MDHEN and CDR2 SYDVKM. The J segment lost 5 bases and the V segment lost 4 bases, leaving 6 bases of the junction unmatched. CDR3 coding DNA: TGTGCCAGCAGTTGGACTAGCGGGATGACCGACAATGAGCAGTTCTTC. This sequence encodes CASSWTSGMTDNEQFF.

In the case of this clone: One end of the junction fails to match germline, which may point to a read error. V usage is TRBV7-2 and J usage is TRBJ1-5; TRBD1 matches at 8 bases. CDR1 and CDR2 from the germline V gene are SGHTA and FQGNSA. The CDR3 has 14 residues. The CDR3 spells CASSVDRGNQPQHF. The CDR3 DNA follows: TGTGCCAGCAGCGTAGACAGGGGCAACCAGCCCCAGCATTTT.

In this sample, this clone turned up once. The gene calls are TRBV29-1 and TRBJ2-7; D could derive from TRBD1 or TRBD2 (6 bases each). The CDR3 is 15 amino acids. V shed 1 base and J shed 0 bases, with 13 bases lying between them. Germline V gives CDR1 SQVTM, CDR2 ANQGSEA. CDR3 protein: CSVEGTAGDSYEQYF. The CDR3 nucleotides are TGCAGCGTTGAAGGGACAGCGGGTGACTCCTACGAGCAGTACTTC.

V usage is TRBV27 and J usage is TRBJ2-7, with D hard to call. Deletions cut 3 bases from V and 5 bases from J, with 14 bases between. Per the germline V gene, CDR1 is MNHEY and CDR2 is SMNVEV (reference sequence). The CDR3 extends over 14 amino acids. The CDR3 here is CASSFSLPINEQYF. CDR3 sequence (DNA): TGTGCCAGCAGTTTCTCTCTGCCCATCAACGAGCAGTACTTC.

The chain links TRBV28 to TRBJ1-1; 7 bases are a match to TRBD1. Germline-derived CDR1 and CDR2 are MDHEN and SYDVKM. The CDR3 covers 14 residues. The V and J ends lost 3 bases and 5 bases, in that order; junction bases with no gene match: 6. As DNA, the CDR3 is TGTGCCAGCAGTTTTCGGACAGGAAGGACTGAAGCTTTCTTT. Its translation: CASSFRTGRTEAFF.

CDR3 residues: CASRPSIGRYNEQFF. DNA for the CDR3: TGTGCCAGCAGACCGTCTATCGGACGGTACAATGAGCAGTTCTTC. The chain employs TRBV28 and TRBJ2-1; D unresolved. The V gene's germline CDR1 is MDHEN and CDR2 SYDVKM. Trimming left V 6 bases short and J 4 bases short, with 16 bases between. The CDR3 is 15 amino acids.

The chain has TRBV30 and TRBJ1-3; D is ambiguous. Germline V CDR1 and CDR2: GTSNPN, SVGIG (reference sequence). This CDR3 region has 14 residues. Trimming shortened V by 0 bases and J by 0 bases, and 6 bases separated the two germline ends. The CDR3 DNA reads TGTGCCTGGAGTGTAGTAAGCTCTGGAAACACCATATATTTT. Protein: CAWSVVSSGNTIYF. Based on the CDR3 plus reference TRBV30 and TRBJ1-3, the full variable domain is SQTIHQWPATLVQPVGSPLSLECTVEGTSNPNLYWYRQAAGRGLQLLFYSVGIGQISSEVPQNLSASRPQDRQFILSSKKLLLSDSGFYLCAWSVVSSGNTIYFGEGSWLTVV.

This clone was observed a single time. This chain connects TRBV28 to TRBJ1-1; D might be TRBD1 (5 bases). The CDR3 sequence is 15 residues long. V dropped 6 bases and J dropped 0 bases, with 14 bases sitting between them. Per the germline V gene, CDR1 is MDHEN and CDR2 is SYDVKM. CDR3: CASSPWGEVNTEAFF. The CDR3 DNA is TGTGCCAGCAGCCCCTGGGGGGAAGTGAACACTGAAGCTTTCTTT.

DNA of the CDR3: TGTGCCAGCAGTTCCGCAACTAATGAAAAACTGTTTTTT. Encoded protein: CASSSATNEKLFF. V is TRBV6-6 and J is TRBJ1-4; D is undetermined. This CDR3 comprises 13 residues. Germline assignment: CDR1 MNHNY and CDR2 SVGAGI (reference sequence). Trimming took 4 bases from V and 0 from J, leaving 3 bases between them.

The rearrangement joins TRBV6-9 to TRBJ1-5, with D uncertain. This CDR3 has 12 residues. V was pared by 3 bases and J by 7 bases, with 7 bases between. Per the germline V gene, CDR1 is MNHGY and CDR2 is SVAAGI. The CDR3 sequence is CASSYAWQPQHF. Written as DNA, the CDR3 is TGTGCCAGCAGTTACGCTTGGCAGCCCCAGCATTTT.

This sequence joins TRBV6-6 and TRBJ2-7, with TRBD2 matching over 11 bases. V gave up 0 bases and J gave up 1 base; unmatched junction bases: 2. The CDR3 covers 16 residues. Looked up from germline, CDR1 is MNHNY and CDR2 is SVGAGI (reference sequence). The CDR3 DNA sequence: TGTGCCAGCAGTTACTCGACTAGCGGGAATTCCTACGAGCAGTACTTC. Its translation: CASSYSTSGNSYEQYF.

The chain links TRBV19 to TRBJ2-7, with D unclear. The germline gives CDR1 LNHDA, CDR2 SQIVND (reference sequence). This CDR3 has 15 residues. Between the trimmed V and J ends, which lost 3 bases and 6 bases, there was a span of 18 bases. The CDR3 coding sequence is TGTGCCAGTAGTATCTCATCCCTACTTCCTGGCGAGCAGTACTTC. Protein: CASSISSLLPGEQYF.

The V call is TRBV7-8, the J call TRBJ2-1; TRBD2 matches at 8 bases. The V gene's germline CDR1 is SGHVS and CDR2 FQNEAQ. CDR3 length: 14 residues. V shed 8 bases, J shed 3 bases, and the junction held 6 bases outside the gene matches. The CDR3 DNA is TGTGCCAGCTTGAGCCTAGCGGGCTACAATGAGCAGTTCTTC. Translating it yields CASLSLAGYNEQFF.

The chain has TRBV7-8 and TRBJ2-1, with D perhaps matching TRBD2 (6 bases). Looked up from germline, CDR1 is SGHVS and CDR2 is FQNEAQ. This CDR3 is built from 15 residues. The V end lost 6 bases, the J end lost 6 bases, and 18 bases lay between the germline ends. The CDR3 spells CASRRPGLGSNEQFF. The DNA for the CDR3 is TGTGCCAGCAGGAGGCCGGGACTCGGGAGCAATGAGCAGTTCTTC.

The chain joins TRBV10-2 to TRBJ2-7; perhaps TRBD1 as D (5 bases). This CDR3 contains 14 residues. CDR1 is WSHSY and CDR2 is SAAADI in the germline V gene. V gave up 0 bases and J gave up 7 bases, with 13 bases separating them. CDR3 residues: CASSESAGPREQYF. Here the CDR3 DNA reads TGCGCCAGCAGTGAGTCGGCAGGGCCTCGAGAGCAGTACTTC.

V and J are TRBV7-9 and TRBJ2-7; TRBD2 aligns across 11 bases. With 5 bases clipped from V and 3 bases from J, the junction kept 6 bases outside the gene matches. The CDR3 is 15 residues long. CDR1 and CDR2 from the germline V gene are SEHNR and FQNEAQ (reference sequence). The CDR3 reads CASSNGLAGGYEQYF. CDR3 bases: TGTGCCAGCAGCAACGGACTAGCGGGCGGCTACGAGCAGTACTTC.

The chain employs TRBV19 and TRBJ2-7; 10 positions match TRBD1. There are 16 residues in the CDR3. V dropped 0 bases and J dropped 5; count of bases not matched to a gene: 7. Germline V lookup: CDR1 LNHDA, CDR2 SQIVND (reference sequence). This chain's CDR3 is CASSIDQRGQGHEQYF. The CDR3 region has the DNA TGTGCCAGTAGTATAGATCAACGGGGACAGGGGCACGAGCAGTACTTC.